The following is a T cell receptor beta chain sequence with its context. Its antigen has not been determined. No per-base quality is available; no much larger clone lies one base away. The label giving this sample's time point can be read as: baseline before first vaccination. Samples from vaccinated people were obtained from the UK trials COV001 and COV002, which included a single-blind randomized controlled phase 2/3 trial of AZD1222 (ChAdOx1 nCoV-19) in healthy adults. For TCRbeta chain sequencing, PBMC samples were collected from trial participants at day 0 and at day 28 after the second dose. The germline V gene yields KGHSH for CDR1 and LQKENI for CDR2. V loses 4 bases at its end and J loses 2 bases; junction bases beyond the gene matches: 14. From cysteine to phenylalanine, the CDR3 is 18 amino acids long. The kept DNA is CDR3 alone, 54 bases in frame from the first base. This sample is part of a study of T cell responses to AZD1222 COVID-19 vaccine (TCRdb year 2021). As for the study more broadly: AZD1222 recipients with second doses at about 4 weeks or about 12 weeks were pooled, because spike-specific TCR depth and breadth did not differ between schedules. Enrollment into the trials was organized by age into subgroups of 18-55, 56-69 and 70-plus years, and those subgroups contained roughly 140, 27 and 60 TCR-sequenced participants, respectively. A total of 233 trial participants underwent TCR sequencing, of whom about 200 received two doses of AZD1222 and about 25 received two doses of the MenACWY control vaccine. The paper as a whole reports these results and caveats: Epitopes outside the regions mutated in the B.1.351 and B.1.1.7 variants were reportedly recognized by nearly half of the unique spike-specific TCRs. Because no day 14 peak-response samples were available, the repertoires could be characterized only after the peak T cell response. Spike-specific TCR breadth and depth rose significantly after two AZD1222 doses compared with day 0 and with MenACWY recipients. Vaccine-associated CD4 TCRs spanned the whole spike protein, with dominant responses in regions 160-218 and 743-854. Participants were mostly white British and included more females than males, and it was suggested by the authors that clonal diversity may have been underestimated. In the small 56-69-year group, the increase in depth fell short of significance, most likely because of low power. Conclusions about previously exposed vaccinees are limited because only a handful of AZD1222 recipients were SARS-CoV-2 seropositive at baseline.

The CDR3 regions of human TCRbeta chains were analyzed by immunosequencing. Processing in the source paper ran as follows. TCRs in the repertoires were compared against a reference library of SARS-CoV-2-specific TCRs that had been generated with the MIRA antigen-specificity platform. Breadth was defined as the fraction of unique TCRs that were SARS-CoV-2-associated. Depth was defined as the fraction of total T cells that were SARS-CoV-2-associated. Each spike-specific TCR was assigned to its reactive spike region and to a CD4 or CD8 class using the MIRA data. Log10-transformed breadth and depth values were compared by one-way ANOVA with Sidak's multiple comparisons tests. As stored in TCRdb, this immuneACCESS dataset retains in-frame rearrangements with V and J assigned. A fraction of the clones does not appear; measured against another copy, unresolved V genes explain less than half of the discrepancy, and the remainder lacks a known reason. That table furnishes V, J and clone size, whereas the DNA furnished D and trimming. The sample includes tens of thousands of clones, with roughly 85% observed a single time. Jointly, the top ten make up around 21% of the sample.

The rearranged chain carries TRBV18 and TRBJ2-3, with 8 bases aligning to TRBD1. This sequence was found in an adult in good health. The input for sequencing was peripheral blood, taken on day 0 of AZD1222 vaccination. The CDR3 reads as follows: CASSRAGRGRFPTDTQYF. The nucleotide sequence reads TGTGCCAGCTCACGAGCAGGCAGGGGGCGCTTTCCCACAGATACGCAGTATTTT.